The 17 T cell receptor beta chains presented below share a single source sample, sequenced in a study of shared T cell receptors in the human thymus. Data came from immunoSEQ multiplex PCR; TCRdb stores just in-frame clones and leaves some out. The data hold 630,000 or so clones, with 70% to 90% observed a single time. These same data were also listed under a study on human thymus T cells.

Specimen: thymocytes. These receptor sequences come from a boy under three years old with a congenital heart defect.

This chain uses TRBV30 with TRBJ2-1, with TRBD1 identical over 8 bases. Trimming took 3 bases from V and 3 from J; bases not matched to a gene: 13. This CDR3 has 17 residues. Germline V gene lookup returns CDR1 GTSNPN and CDR2 SVGIG (reference sequence). CDR3 amino acids: CAWSPRPGQAHYNEQFF. In DNA, the CDR3 is TGTGCCTGGAGCCCCCGCCCGGGACAGGCGCACTACAATGAGCAGTTCTTC.

This chain joins TRBV6-7 and TRBJ2-1; 9 bases agree with TRBD1. TRBV6-7 belongs to the ORF category, with a function that is uncertain. The CDR3 sequence is 18 residues long. V was pared by 2 bases and J by 6 bases, with 14 bases of the junction left unmatched. CDR3 in amino acids: CASSYTPTWDRDVNEQFF. CDR3 nucleotide sequence: TGTGCCAGCAGTTACACACCAACCTGGGACAGGGATGTCAATGAGCAGTTCTTC.

The chain combines TRBV5-1 with TRBJ1-1, with TRBD1 identical over 7 bases. CDR3 length: 16 residues. Germline assignment: CDR1 SGHRS and CDR2 YFSETQ. Germline trimming cut 5 bases from V and 1 base from J; bases unmatched to any gene: 11. CDR3 sequence reads: CASRGETGLKNTEAFF. DNA for the CDR3: TGCGCCAGCAGAGGTGAGACAGGGCTCAAGAACACTGAAGCTTTCTTT.

This clone has just one count. The J gene is TRBJ1-2, the V gene TRBV10-3, with 7 bases fitting TRBD1. Germline values: CDR1 ENHRY, CDR2 SYGVKD. The CDR3 runs 13 residues. V shed 4 bases, J shed 5 bases, and the junction held 4 bases outside the gene matches. The CDR3 loop reads CAISGQGSYGYTF. DNA of the CDR3: TGTGCCATCAGTGGACAGGGCTCATATGGCTACACCTTC.

The genes are TRBV5-1 and TRBJ2-3; D not certain. Germline V gives CDR1 SGHRS, CDR2 YFSETQ. The ends were cut back, 4 bases at V and 6 bases at J, with 18 bases in the middle. CDR3 size: 15 residues. CDR3 loop: CASSPPAESRDTQYF. The CDR3 DNA reads TGCGCCAGCAGCCCACCGGCGGAATCGAGGGATACGCAGTATTTT.

The V call is TRBV15, the J call TRBJ1-2; 8 bases are a match to TRBD1. From germline, CDR1 is LNHNV and CDR2 YYDKDF (reference sequence). J gave up 6 bases and V 3 bases, and 3 bases lay outside the gene matches. The CDR3 has 13 residues. Here the CDR3 reads CATSSEDRDGYTF. CDR3 in DNA: TGTGCCACCAGCAGTGAGGACAGGGATGGCTACACCTTC.

The chain combines TRBV28 with TRBJ2-5; TRBD1 aligns across 7 bases. This CDR3 has 14 amino acids. J gave up 2 bases and V 6 bases, and 6 bases lay outside the gene matches. The germline V gene encodes CDR1 MDHEN and CDR2 SYDVKM. CDR3 nucleotides: TGTGCCAGCAGGAGTCGGGACAGACAAGAGACCCAGTACTTC. It encodes CASRSRDRQETQYF. The complete variable domain, with remaining parts taken from reference TRBV28 and TRBJ2-5, reads DVKVTQSSRYLVKRTGEKVFLECVQDMDHENMFWYRQDPGLGLRLIYFSYDVKMKEKGDIPEGYSVSREKKERFSLILESASTNQTSMYLCASRSRDRQETQYFGPGTRLLVL.

The chain carries TRBV19 and TRBJ1-1; D gene unclear. In germline, CDR1 is LNHDA, CDR2 SQIVND (reference sequence). The CDR3 spans 11 residues. V was clipped by 5 bases and J by 3 bases, with 4 bases between them. CDR3 DNA sequence: TGTGCCAGTAGTCGGGACACTGAAGCTTTCTTT. Its protein product is CASSRDTEAFF. Drawing the rest from reference TRBV19 and TRBJ1-1, the complete variable domain is DGGITQSPKYLFRKEGQNVTLSCEQNLNHDAMYWYRQDPGQGLRLIYYSQIVNDFQKGDIAEGYSVSREKKESFPLTVTSAQKNPTAFYLCASSRDTEAFFGQGTRLTVV.

The chain recombines TRBV6-5 with TRBJ1-1; weak D call: TRBD1 (6 bases). This CDR3 contains 16 residues. V dropped 2 bases and J dropped 4 bases, with 17 bases sitting between them. The germline gives CDR1 MNHEY, CDR2 SVGAGI. This CDR3 is CASSYPAQGGSTEAFF. The CDR3 nucleotides read TGTGCCAGCAGTTACCCGGCACAGGGTGGGAGCACTGAAGCTTTCTTT.

The rearrangement links TRBV12-5 to TRBJ2-5; D possibly corresponds to TRBD2 (5 bases). The CDR3 runs 18 residues. The germline V gene has CDR1 LGHNT and CDR2 FRNRAP. Trimming removed 2 bases at V and 1 base at J, with 20 bases between. The chain's CDR3 is CASGLNFEGRPPQETQYF. Written as DNA, the CDR3 is TGTGCTAGTGGTTTGAACTTCGAGGGCCGCCCGCCCCAAGAGACCCAGTACTTC. Drawing the rest from reference TRBV12-5 and TRBJ2-5, the complete variable domain is DARVTQTPRHKVTEMGQEVTMRCQPILGHNTVFWYRQTMMQGLELLAYFRNRAPLDDSGMPKDRFSAEMPDATLATLKIQPSEPRDSAVYFCASGLNFEGRPPQETQYFGPGTRLLVL.

The gene calls are TRBV28 and TRBJ1-5; 9 bases line up with TRBD1. Germline V CDR1 and CDR2: MDHEN, SYDVKM. The V segment lost 6 bases and the J segment 6 bases; nucleotides outside the gene matches: 15. This CDR3 region has 17 residues. CDR3 residues: CASRLPPVPGQGQPQHF. The DNA for the CDR3 is TGTGCCAGCAGGCTACCACCGGTGCCGGGACAGGGTCAGCCCCAGCATTTT.

The genes are TRBV9 and TRBJ2-3; 8 bases are a match to TRBD2. The CDR3 covers 18 residues. The V and J ends lost 0 bases and 2 bases, in that order; junction bases with no gene match: 11. Per the germline V gene, CDR1 is SGDLS and CDR2 is YYNGEE. CDR3 nucleotide sequence: TGTGCCAGCAGCGTAGGGTCCCCCAGCGGGGGTCCCACAGATACGCAGTATTTT. It translates to CASSVGSPSGGPTDTQYF.

This chain joins TRBV19 and TRBJ2-7; TRBD1 aligns across 9 bases. Unmatched junction bases numbered 10, after V lost 7 bases and J lost 6 bases. Germline values: CDR1 LNHDA, CDR2 SQIVND (reference sequence). The length of the CDR3 is 14 residues. Here the CDR3 reads CASTPGQGSREQYF. In DNA form, the CDR3 reads TGTGCCAGTACCCCGGGACAGGGAAGTCGCGAGCAGTACTTC.

The V gene is TRBV7-9, the J gene TRBJ2-7; D unresolved. The CDR3 extends over 15 amino acids. The ends were cut back, 5 bases at V and 1 base at J, with 15 bases in the middle. Germline CDR1 is SEHNR and CDR2 is FQNEAQ (reference sequence). CDR3 in amino acids: CASSPRKARSYEQYF. The CDR3 DNA reads TGTGCCAGCAGCCCGCGAAAAGCGCGATCCTACGAGCAGTACTTC.

This sequence joins TRBV28 and TRBJ2-2; a weak D match, TRBD1 (5 bases). Germline lookup yields CDR1 MDHEN and CDR2 SYDVKM. Trimming took off 5 bases at V and 3 bases at J, with 13 bases between the two ends. The CDR3 is 15 amino acids. For the CDR3, the DNA is TGTGCCAGCAGTCCAAAAGGGGCTCACACCGGGGAGCTGTTTTTT. This codes for CASSPKGAHTGELFF. The variable domain in full, with the rest retrieved from reference TRBV28 and TRBJ2-2, is DVKVTQSSRYLVKRTGEKVFLECVQDMDHENMFWYRQDPGLGLRLIYFSYDVKMKEKGDIPEGYSVSREKKERFSLILESASTNQTSMYLCASSPKGAHTGELFFGEGSRLTVL.

The chain is built from TRBV27 and TRBJ2-2; 8 bases align to TRBD2. Germline CDR1 MNHEY, CDR2 SMNVEV (reference sequence). The CDR3 sequence is 16 residues long. The trim removed 2 bases at V and 6 bases at J, leaving 8 bases unmatched. In nucleotides, the CDR3 is TGTGCCAGCAGTTTAATGAGGACTAGCATGTCCGGGGAGCTGTTTTTT. Its translation is CASSLMRTSMSGELFF.

This rearrangement joins TRBV11-2 to TRBJ2-1; 8 nucleotides align to TRBD2. Germline values: CDR1 SGHAT, CDR2 FQNNGV. Trimming took 5 bases from V and 8 from J; bases not matched to a gene: 8. The CDR3 length is 14 residues. CDR3: CASSPTREVHEQFF. DNA of the CDR3: TGTGCCAGCAGCCCGACGCGGGAGGTGCATGAGCAGTTCTTC.